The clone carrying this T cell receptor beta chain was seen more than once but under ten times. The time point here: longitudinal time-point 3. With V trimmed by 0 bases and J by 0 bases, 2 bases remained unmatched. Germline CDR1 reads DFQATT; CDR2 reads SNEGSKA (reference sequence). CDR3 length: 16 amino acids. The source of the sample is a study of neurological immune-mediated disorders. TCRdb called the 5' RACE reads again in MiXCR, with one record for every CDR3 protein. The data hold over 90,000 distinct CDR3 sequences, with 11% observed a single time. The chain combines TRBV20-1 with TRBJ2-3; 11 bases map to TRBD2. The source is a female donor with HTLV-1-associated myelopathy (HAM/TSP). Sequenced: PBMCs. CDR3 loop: CSARDPSGGSTDTQYF. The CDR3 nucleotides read TGCAGTGCTAGAGATCCTAGCGGGGGGAGCACAGATACGCAGTATTTT.